These 22 T cell receptor beta chains share one sample of origin, sequenced in a study of regulatory T cells in long-lasting Graves disease. Described time point: newly diagnosed GD, antithyroid drugs for less than 3 months. PBMCs provided the RNA from which the TCR library was made. Researchers made TCR beta libraries by using iRepertoire HTBI primers and running Arm-PCR on CDR3 regions. MiXCR, applied by TCRdb to the multiplex PCR reads, yields one record per CDR3 protein. Among fewer than 650,000 distinct CDR3 sequences listed, 16% were seen once. These data also featured in a second study, about T cells in Graves' hyperthyroidism and ophthalmopathy.

The input for sequencing was peripheral blood mononuclear cells (PBMCs), taken at new diagnosis, from a patient treated with antithyroid drugs. The receptors shown here come from a man in his late teens or twenties with Graves disease.

This clonotype was picked up a small number of times. Given a much more abundant clone one base away, this may be a read error. The rearrangement joins TRBV12-3 or TRBV12-4 to TRBJ2-3; possible D gene TRBD1, 6 bases. V shed 10 bases and J shed 5 bases, with 22 bases lying between them. CDR3 size: 15 residues. CDR3 sequence reads: CATRRSTGTGDTQYF. DNA for the CDR3: TGTGCCACCAGAAGATCAACAGGGACGGGAGATACGCAGTATTTT.

The sample holds many counts of this clonotype. V gene TRBV11-2 combines with J gene TRBJ2-7, with D hard to call. The CDR3 loop spans 14 amino acids. CDR1 and CDR2 from the germline V gene are SGHAT and FQNNGV. V gave up 1 base and J gave up 2 bases, with 9 bases separating them. The CDR3 DNA reads as TGTGCCAGCAGCTTAGGTGGATTCACCTACGAGCAGTACTTC. Its protein product is CASSLGGFTYEQYF.

This clonotype was detected a few times. This sequence joins TRBV28 and TRBJ1-5; D is uncertain. Trimming took 5 bases from V and 0 from J, leaving 11 bases between them. Germline V CDR1 and CDR2: MDHEN, SYDVKM. The CDR3 covers 15 residues. The CDR3 sequence: CASSPSTYSNQPQHF. CDR3 coding DNA: TGTGCCAGCAGTCCCTCAACCTATAGCAATCAGCCCCAGCATTTT. The variable domain in full, with the rest retrieved from reference TRBV28 and TRBJ1-5, is DVKVTQSSRYLVKRTGEKVFLECVQDMDHENMFWYRQDPGLGLRLIYFSYDVKMKEKGDIPEGYSVSREKKERFSLILESASTNQTSMYLCASSPSTYSNQPQHFGDGTRLSIL.

This clonotype was detected only a few times. The V gene is TRBV28, the J gene TRBJ1-6; no firm D call. In germline, CDR1 is MDHEN, CDR2 SYDVKM. V was clipped by 5 bases and J by 10 bases, with 18 bases between them. The CDR3 runs to 15 residues. The chain's CDR3 is CASSPLKESGSPLHF. CDR3 DNA sequence: TGTGCCAGCAGTCCCCTAAAAGAGAGCGGGTCACCCCTCCACTTT.

V is TRBV20-1 and J is TRBJ2-1; 9 nucleotides agree with TRBD2. Germline V lookup: CDR1 DFQATT, CDR2 SNEGSKA (reference sequence). V lost 6 bases, J lost 0 bases, and 15 bases stayed unmatched. The CDR3 totals 18 residues. CDR3: CSAPGGAGSGSSYNEQFF. CDR3 in DNA: TGCAGTGCCCCCGGGGGGGCGGGTAGCGGGAGCTCCTACAATGAGCAGTTCTTC.

This clonotype was picked up a small number of times. The chain employs TRBV11-2 and TRBJ1-1; possible D gene TRBD1, 5 bases. The V end was cut by 5 bases, the J end by 3 bases, with 13 bases between. Germline V gene data show CDR1 as SGHAT and CDR2 as FQNNGV. This CDR3 has 14 amino acids. CDR3 sequence reads: CASSPAWGDTEAFF. As DNA, the CDR3 is TGTGCCAGCAGCCCCGCGTGGGGGGACACTGAAGCTTTCTTT.

This chain connects TRBV19 to TRBJ1-5; D call uncertain. The CDR3 extends over 14 amino acids. CDR1 is LNHDA, CDR2 SQIVND, per germline (reference sequence). With 9 bases removed from V and 1 base from J, the gap between germline ends came to 13 bases. The CDR3 sequence is CASCPGQSNQPQHF. The CDR3 region has the DNA TGTGCCAGCTGCCCGGGTCAGAGCAATCAGCCCCAGCATTTT.

This clonotype was recorded at least ten times. J is TRBJ2-7 and V is TRBV7-9, with 7 bases aligning to TRBD2. The CDR3 extends over 14 amino acids. Germline CDR1 and CDR2: SEHNR and FQNEAQ (reference sequence). Germline trimming cut 0 bases from V and 5 bases from J; bases unmatched to any gene: 4. The CDR3 spells CASSLAGRVNEQYF. The CDR3 DNA sequence: TGTGCCAGCAGCTTAGCGGGGAGGGTCAACGAGCAGTACTTC.

This clonotype was observed a few times. The CDR3 protein is CAHTGRAFF. Here the CDR3 DNA reads TGTGCCCATACCGGTAGGGCTTTCTTT. The chain is built from TRBV19 and TRBJ1-1; D not certain. The CDR3 consists of 9 residues. CDR1 is LNHDA and CDR2 is SQIVND in the germline V gene (reference sequence). The V and J ends lost 11 bases and 11 bases respectively, with 12 bases between them.

The rearrangement uses TRBV6-1 and TRBJ2-2; possibly TRBD1 or TRBD2 for D (10 bases each). Germline assignment: CDR1 MNHNS and CDR2 SASEGT. V was clipped by 7 bases and J by 5 bases, with 29 bases between them. This CDR3 is 19 amino acids long. DNA for the CDR3: TGTGCCAGCACCCCAGGGACAGGGGTAGCGGGAGGACGAACCGGGGAGCTGTTTTTT. Translation: CASTPGTGVAGGRTGELFF.

This clonotype has just a few counts. The chain employs TRBV20-1 and TRBJ2-7; 11 nucleotides match TRBD2. Germline lookup yields CDR1 DFQATT and CDR2 SNEGSKA (reference sequence). This CDR3 region has 14 residues. The trim removed 5 bases at V and 1 base at J, leaving 4 bases unmatched. CDR3 residues: CSAATSGRSYEQYF. CDR3 sequence (DNA): TGCAGTGCTGCCACTAGCGGGAGATCCTACGAGCAGTACTTC.

This clonotype was counted ten times or more. The V and J genes are TRBV20-1 and TRBJ2-3, with D perhaps TRBD2 (6 bases). CDR1 and CDR2 (germline): DFQATT, SNEGSKA (reference sequence). V lost 6 bases and J 1 base, leaving 14 bases between the germline ends. CDR3 length: 14 residues. The CDR3 DNA sequence: TGCAGTGCAAAACCCGGGGGTGGCACAGATACGCAGTATTTT. Its protein is CSAKPGGGTDTQYF.

At least ten counts were recorded for this clonotype. The V call is TRBV30, the J call TRBJ1-1; D is undetermined. Germline assignment: CDR1 GTSNPN and CDR2 SVGIG (reference sequence). The CDR3 totals 13 residues. V gave up 1 base and J gave up 5 bases, with 11 bases separating them. CDR3 in amino acids: CAWSGVRVTEAFF. The CDR3 DNA reads as TGTGCCTGGAGTGGGGTGAGGGTAACTGAAGCTTTCTTT.

The chain links TRBV2 to TRBJ2-1, with TRBD2 matching 9 bases. Germline V CDR1 and CDR2: SNHLY, FYNNEI. The V segment lost 5 bases and the J segment 5 bases; nucleotides outside the gene matches: 7. CDR3 length: 15 amino acids. The CDR3 DNA follows: TGTGCCAGCAGTCCCCTAGCGGGACTTAACAATGAGCAGTTCTTC. Its protein product is CASSPLAGLNNEQFF.

V is TRBV30 and J is TRBJ1-1; D gene ambiguous. Germline V gives CDR1 GTSNPN, CDR2 SVGIG (reference sequence). V lost 7 bases and J lost 10, with 13 bases in between. The CDR3 spans 10 residues. The CDR3: CASNEIGAFF. DNA for the CDR3: TGTGCCTCGAACGAGATAGGAGCTTTCTTT.

Only a few counts were recorded for this clonotype. This rearrangement joins TRBV5-1 to TRBJ1-2; 7 positions agree with TRBD1. CDR3 length: 14 residues. The V gene's germline CDR1 is SGHRS and CDR2 YFSETQ. The J segment lost 6 bases and the V segment lost 2 bases, leaving 7 bases of the junction unmatched. DNA of the CDR3: TGCGCCAGCAGCTTACTGCAGGGGGATGATGGCTACACCTTC. Translated, it gives CASSLLQGDDGYTF.

This clonotype has a count of ten or more. This chain uses TRBV7-9 with TRBJ2-5; 7 nucleotides match TRBD2. CDR3 length: 17 amino acids. J gave up 4 bases and V 4 bases, and 15 bases lay outside the gene matches. Germline V CDR1 and CDR2: SEHNR, FQNEAQ (reference sequence). CDR3 protein: CASSSIASGMRRETQYF. CDR3 sequence (DNA): TGTGCCAGCAGCTCGATCGCCAGCGGGATGAGGAGAGAGACCCAGTACTTC.

Ten or more counts support this clonotype. The rearrangement joins TRBV27 to TRBJ1-1; 7 nucleotides match TRBD1. The germline CDR1 and CDR2 sequences are MNHEY and SMNVEV (reference sequence). The V and J ends lost 6 bases and 0 bases, in that order; junction bases with no gene match: 7. The CDR3 loop spans 15 amino acids. The CDR3 sequence: CASSLSGGMNTEAFF. Here the CDR3 DNA reads TGTGCCAGCAGCTTGTCAGGGGGTATGAACACTGAAGCTTTCTTT.

This clonotype has more than one count but fewer than ten. The V gene is TRBV6-5, the J gene TRBJ2-3; D may be TRBD1 (6 bases). Trimming cost V 1 base and J 1 base, with 9 bases left between them. Germline-derived CDR1 and CDR2 are MNHEY and SVGAGI. The CDR3 has 15 residues. The DNA of the CDR3 is TGTGCCAGCAGTTACTGGGCAGGGGGCACAGATACGCAGTATTTT. It yields the protein CASSYWAGGTDTQYF.

This clonotype occurred many times. The chain employs TRBV27 and TRBJ2-3; tentatively, D is TRBD1 or TRBD2 (6 bases each). The ends were cut back, 1 base at V and 4 bases at J, with 24 bases in the middle. Germline values: CDR1 MNHEY, CDR2 SMNVEV (reference sequence). The CDR3 is 19 amino acids. The CDR3 region has the DNA TGTGCCAGCAGTTTATTGGTTTTGACTAGGATGGGGGGCGCAGATACGCAGTATTTT. It specifies CASSLLVLTRMGGADTQYF.

The gene calls are TRBV6-9 and TRBJ2-7, with TRBD2 as a possible D gene (6 bases). Between the trimmed V and J ends, which lost 2 bases and 5 bases, there was a span of 13 bases. Germline lookup yields CDR1 MNHGY and CDR2 SVAAGI. The CDR3 has 14 amino acids. In DNA form, the CDR3 reads TGTGCCAGCAGTTATGGCGGGGTTTCGAACGAGCAGTACTTC. The encoded protein is CASSYGGVSNEQYF.

This clonotype was seen ten or more times. CDR3 sequence (DNA): TGTGCCAGCAGTGAGCGTTCCGGGACAGGGGCCGGGGAGCTGTTTTTT. It encodes CASSERSGTGAGELFF. The rearrangement links TRBV6-4 to TRBJ2-2, with 10 bases fitting TRBD1. Germline V gene data show CDR1 as MRHNA and CDR2 as SNTAGT. The CDR3 covers 16 residues. The ends lost 3 bases at V and 6 bases at J; junction bases unmatched: 7.